The 15 T cell receptor beta chains reported below all come from one sample, sequenced in a study of PD-1 blockade in classical Hodgkin lymphoma. The time point: cycle 4 day 1 (C4D1), after about 6 weeks of nivolumab. Each patient's relapse followed autologous stem cell transplantation, and brentuximab vedotin exposure varied. The protocol was immunoSEQ multiplex PCR, while the TCRdb copy is restricted to in-frame clones and leaves out a portion. Among approximately 96,000 clones listed, about 92% were seen once. The sequencing here drew on peripheral blood mononuclear cells (PBMCs), taken before the fourth cycle of nivolumab. These TCRs come from a human donor with classical Hodgkin lymphoma.

The chain joins TRBV9 to TRBJ2-5; 15 nucleotides match TRBD2. This CDR3 has 15 amino acids. Germline CDR1 is SGDLS and CDR2 is YYNGEE. The V segment lost 4 bases and the J segment 4 bases; nucleotides outside the gene matches: 2. Here the CDR3 reads CASSWGLAGGETQYF. The CDR3 DNA reads TGTGCCAGCAGCTGGGGACTAGCGGGAGGAGAGACCCAGTACTTC.

The V gene is TRBV5-1, the J gene TRBJ1-2; TRBD1 might be the D (5 bases). Trimming removed 4 bases from V and 4 bases from J, with 23 bases in between. CDR1 and CDR2 from the germline V gene are SGHRS and YFSETQ. This CDR3 has 17 amino acids. This CDR3 is CASSTGLPGLAVYGYTF. CDR3 DNA: TGCGCCAGCAGCACGGGACTGCCCGGGTTGGCGGTCTATGGCTACACCTTC.

The rearrangement joins TRBV29-1 to TRBJ1-2; D gene uncertain. The CDR3 totals 14 residues. Trimming shortened V by 5 bases and J by 4 bases, and 17 bases separated the two germline ends. The germline V gene encodes CDR1 SQVTM and CDR2 ANQGSEA. The CDR3 is CSVPTQNFFYGYTF. The CDR3, as DNA: TGCAGCGTTCCCACACAGAATTTCTTCTATGGCTACACCTTC.

In its sample, this clone was seen once. This chain uses TRBV10-1 with TRBJ2-5; TRBD2 might be the D (5 bases). The germline V and J ends were trimmed by 5 bases and 4 bases, with 11 bases remaining between them. The germline V gene encodes CDR1 WNHNN and CDR2 SYGVQD (reference sequence). CDR3 length: 13 residues. As DNA, the CDR3 is TGCGCCAGCAGTCAGACCCGGGGAGAGACCCAGTACTTC. Protein: CASSQTRGETQYF.

The chain carries TRBV7-4 and TRBJ2-3, with D perhaps TRBD2 (5 bases). Trimming removed 2 bases from V and 0 bases from J, with 9 bases in between. The CDR3 contains 15 residues. The germline gives CDR1 SGHVT, CDR2 SQSDAQ. In DNA, the CDR3 is TGTGCCAGCAGCTTAATAGCGCGTAGCACAGATACGCAGTATTTT. Translating it yields CASSLIARSTDTQYF.

The rearrangement links TRBV10-3 to TRBJ1-1; no clear D. V dropped 0 bases and J dropped 0 bases, with 8 bases sitting between them. The germline CDR1 and CDR2 sequences are ENHRY and SYGVKD. The CDR3 has 15 amino acids. CDR3 protein: CAISESSSMNTEAFF. CDR3 nucleotide sequence: TGTGCCATCAGTGAGTCTAGCAGCATGAACACTGAAGCTTTCTTT.

The chain recombines TRBV4-2 with TRBJ2-3, with D uncertain. Germline CDR1 reads LGHNA; CDR2 reads YNFKEQ. Trimming took 0 bases from V and 2 from J, leaving 12 bases between them. The CDR3 is made up of 16 amino acids. In DNA form, the CDR3 reads TGTGCCAGCAGCCAAGATAAGGGCCCCCCCACAGATACGCAGTATTTT. It is translated as CASSQDKGPPTDTQYF.

The V call is TRBV5-1, the J call TRBJ2-7; D gene uncertain. The V end lost 3 bases, the J end lost 3 bases, and 7 bases lay between the germline ends. In germline, CDR1 is SGHRS, CDR2 YFSETQ. The CDR3 loop spans 12 amino acids. CDR3: CASSSELYEQYF. The CDR3 nucleotides are TGCGCCAGCAGCTCCGAACTCTACGAGCAGTACTTC.

The DNA for the CDR3 is TGTGCCAGCAGCTTGGCCGGGACAGGAAACACCATATATTTT. This sequence encodes CASSLAGTGNTIYF. V is TRBV5-6 and J is TRBJ1-3, with D possibly TRBD1 on 6 matching bases. Germline CDR1 and CDR2: SGHDT and YYEEEE. The CDR3 consists of 14 residues. Deletions cut 0 bases from V and 4 bases from J, with 8 bases between.

The chain employs TRBV7-8 and TRBJ2-2, with 8 bases identical to TRBD1. Looked up from germline, CDR1 is SGHVS and CDR2 is FQNEAQ. This CDR3 region has 15 residues. The J segment lost 5 bases and the V segment lost 7 bases, leaving 9 bases of the junction unmatched. Here the CDR3 reads CASTKDRVETGELFF. CDR3 DNA sequence: TGTGCCAGCACCAAGGACAGGGTCGAGACCGGGGAGCTGTTTTTT.

The V and J genes are TRBV4-1 and TRBJ2-1; TRBD1 matches at 8 bases. Germline loops: CDR1 MGHRA, CDR2 YSYEKL. This CDR3 is built from 14 residues. The J segment lost 5 bases and the V segment lost 3 bases, leaving 3 bases of the junction unmatched. Written as DNA, the CDR3 is TGCGCCAGCAGCCACGGGACAGGAGACAATGAGCAGTTCTTC. Translated: CASSHGTGDNEQFF.

This clone was seen once. This chain links TRBV20-1 with TRBJ2-3; D may be TRBD2 (5 bases). V was shortened by 6 bases and J by 6 bases, with 10 bases between the two germline ends. The CDR3 contains 11 residues. CDR1 and CDR2 from the germline V gene are DFQATT and SNEGSKA (reference sequence). CDR3 nucleotide sequence: TGCAGTGCCGAACGAGGGGATACGCAGTATTTT. Its protein product is CSAERGDTQYF.

For this clone: Sequence at one end of the junction differs from germline and may be a read error. The chain carries TRBV9 and TRBJ1-1; D call uncertain. Per the germline V gene, CDR1 is SGDLS and CDR2 is YYNGEE. The CDR3 has 15 residues. The CDR3 here is CASGVEGAVNTEAFF. The CDR3 coding sequence is TGTGCCAGCGGCGTGGAGGGCGCGGTTAACACTGAAGCTTTCTTT.

The genes are TRBV5-5 and TRBJ2-1; the match to TRBD2 covers 10 bases. The V and J ends lost 0 bases and 3 bases, in that order; junction bases with no gene match: 6. Germline loops: CDR1 SGHKS, CDR2 YYEKEE (reference sequence). This CDR3 has 17 residues. CDR3 sequence (DNA): TGTGCCAGCAGCTTGGCTTCTAGCGGGAGCATCTACAATGAGCAGTTCTTC. It yields the protein CASSLASSGSIYNEQFF.

V is TRBV25-1 and J is TRBJ1-2; possibly TRBD1 for D (5 bases). The CDR3 runs 13 residues. The V gene lost 4 bases and the J gene lost 4 bases, with 10 bases spanning the gap. Per the germline V gene, CDR1 is MGHDK and CDR2 is SYGVNS. The DNA of the CDR3 is TGTGCCAGCAGTGTAACGACAGCCTATGGCTACACCTTC. This translates into CASSVTTAYGYTF.